The 24 T cell receptor beta chains below were found in one sample sequenced in a study of T cell repertoires in cytomegalovirus infection. TCRdb re-analysed the reads in MiXCR, keeping a single row per CDR3 protein. The sample contains roughly 630,000 distinct CDR3 sequences, approximately 24% of which appear only once. Sequencing was carried out using CD8+ T cells from PBMCs. The source of these receptors is a human donor in good health (CMV status not recorded). Some clones in this sample may be carry-over from other donors' samples.

This sequence joins TRBV5-4 and TRBJ1-1; D is unclear. This CDR3 comprises 11 residues. CDR1 and CDR2 (germline): SGHNT, YYREEE (reference sequence). Trimming cost V 8 bases and J 10 bases, with 15 bases left between them. DNA for the CDR3: TGTGCCAGAAGCACCCGGGAGGGAGCTTTCTTT. Translated, it gives CARSTREGAFF.

In this sample, this clonotype turned up many times. The chain couples TRBV14 to TRBJ2-6; tentatively, D is TRBD1 (6 bases). The germline V gene has CDR1 SGHDN and CDR2 FVKESK. The ends were cut back, 1 base at V and 10 bases at J, with 11 bases in the middle. CDR3 length equals 14 residues. The CDR3: CASSQGTGFNVLTF. DNA for the CDR3: TGTGCCAGCAGCCAAGGCACAGGGTTTAACGTCCTGACTTTC.

This clonotype was counted at least ten times. The chain joins TRBV28 to TRBJ2-1; 7 nucleotides match TRBD2. The germline V gene encodes CDR1 MDHEN and CDR2 SYDVKM. The CDR3 covers 15 residues. CDR3 sequence reads: CASTPEASGPNEQFF. CDR3 DNA: TGTGCTTCTACCCCCGAGGCTAGCGGCCCCAATGAGCAGTTCTTC.

The chain is built from TRBV5-6 and TRBJ2-5; 15 nucleotides line up with TRBD2. V gave up 2 bases and J gave up 0 bases; unmatched junction bases: 14. CDR3 length equals 21 residues. The V gene's germline CDR1 is SGHDT and CDR2 YYEEEE. Written as DNA, the CDR3 is TGTGCCAGCAGCTTCCCTCGCTCAGGGACTAGCGGGGGGAGGTACCAAGAGACCCAGTACTTC. As protein: CASSFPRSGTSGGRYQETQYF. The full variable domain, with the rest looked up from reference TRBV5-6 and TRBJ2-5, is DAGVTQSPTHLIKTRGQQVTLRCSPKSGHDTVSWYQQALGQGPQFIFQYYEEEERQRGNFPDRFSGHQFPNYSSELNVNALLLGDSALYLCASSFPRSGTSGGRYQETQYFGPGTRLLVL.

This clonotype was seen at least ten times. The chain joins TRBV7-2 to TRBJ2-3, with TRBD1 identical over 7 bases. After removal of 4 bases from V and 8 bases from J, the junction contained 15 bases not matched to a gene. The CDR3 sequence is 16 residues long. The germline V gene has CDR1 SGHTA and CDR2 FQGNSA. Here the CDR3 reads CASSSLDRPSRGTQYF. CDR3 DNA: TGTGCCAGCAGCTCCTTGGACAGGCCGAGTCGGGGTACGCAGTATTTT.

This chain joins TRBV11-2 and TRBJ2-2, with TRBD2 as a possible D gene (5 bases). There are 13 residues in the CDR3. V was trimmed by 4 bases and J by 4 bases, leaving 7 bases between them. CDR1 SGHAT and CDR2 FQNNGV come from the germline V gene. CDR3 DNA sequence: TGTGCCAGCAGCTCCGCGGGCACCGGGGAGCTGTTTTTT. Encoded protein: CASSSAGTGELFF.

This chain uses TRBV6-2 or TRBV6-3 with TRBJ2-3; TRBD1 matches 7 bases. Unmatched junction bases numbered 6, after V lost 5 bases and J lost 4 bases. The CDR3 length is 14 residues. Germline V lookup: CDR1 MNHEY, CDR2 SVGEGT. The chain's CDR3 is CASSRGQWSDTQYF. DNA of the CDR3: TGTGCCAGCAGTCGGGGACAGTGGTCAGATACGCAGTATTTT.

The rearrangement joins TRBV9 to TRBJ2-1; D unresolved. The CDR3 is made up of 14 amino acids. With 0 bases removed from V and 6 bases from J, the gap between germline ends came to 10 bases. Per the germline V gene, CDR1 is SGDLS and CDR2 is YYNGEE. The DNA of the CDR3 is TGTGCCAGCAGCGTAGAAACCCCCCTCAATGAGCAGTTCTTC. Translated: CASSVETPLNEQFF.

This clonotype was picked up a small number of times. The rearrangement links TRBV7-6 to TRBJ2-3; the D is unclear. This CDR3 spans 13 amino acids. The V and J ends lost 3 bases and 6 bases respectively, with 10 bases between them. Germline V gives CDR1 SGHVS, CDR2 FNYEAQ. CDR3 amino acids: CASSFGVSDTQYF. In DNA, the CDR3 is TGTGCCAGCAGCTTCGGAGTCTCGGATACGCAGTATTTT. Variable domain in full (rest from reference TRBV7-6 and TRBJ2-3): GAGVSQSPRYKVTKRGQDVALRCDPISGHVSLYWYRQALGQGPEFLTYFNYEAQQDKSGLPNDRFSAERPEGSISTLTIQRTEQRDSAMYRCASSFGVSDTQYFGPGTRLTVL.

The rearrangement uses TRBV7-9 and TRBJ2-1; D call uncertain. V lost 8 bases and J 4 bases, leaving 12 bases between the germline ends. Germline V gene lookup returns CDR1 SEHNR and CDR2 FQNEAQ (reference sequence). The CDR3 contains 13 residues. The CDR3 loop is CASRRDGYNEQFF. CDR3 sequence (DNA): TGTGCCAGCCGAAGAGACGGTTACAATGAGCAGTTCTTC.

This clonotype was recorded at least ten times. The rearrangement joins TRBV28 to TRBJ1-2, with 11 bases matching TRBD1. This CDR3 has 15 residues. V trimming: 3 bases; J trimming: 6 bases; junction bases outside the gene matches: 6. Per germline, CDR1 MDHEN and CDR2 SYDVKM. The CDR3 protein is CASSLAGTGGHGYTF. The CDR3 DNA sequence: TGTGCCAGCAGTTTGGCCGGGACAGGGGGTCATGGCTACACCTTC.

This clonotype occurred a few times. The chain has TRBV6-2 or TRBV6-3 and TRBJ2-3; 10 bases agree with TRBD2. Looked up from germline, CDR1 is MNHEY and CDR2 is SVGEGT. The V segment lost 5 bases and the J segment 7 bases; nucleotides outside the gene matches: 15. This CDR3 spans 17 amino acids. In nucleotides, the CDR3 is TGTGCCAGCAGTAAGGGGTCCCTAGCGGGGGTGAGAAATACGCAGTATTTT. Translating it yields CASSKGSLAGVRNTQYF.

This clonotype was observed at least ten times. The V and J genes are TRBV7-2 and TRBJ2-7; 12 bases align to TRBD2. V lost 5 bases, J lost 3 bases, and 5 bases stayed unmatched. The CDR3 extends over 15 amino acids. CDR1 SGHTA and CDR2 FQGNSA come from the germline V gene. The CDR3 reads CASSQSTSGSYEQYF. The CDR3 coding sequence is TGTGCCAGCAGCCAGTCGACTAGCGGGAGCTACGAGCAGTACTTC.

V is TRBV6-5 and J is TRBJ2-3; 12 nucleotides match TRBD2. CDR3 length equals 19 residues. Germline V CDR1 and CDR2: MNHEY, SVGAGI. Germline trimming cut 2 bases from V and 2 bases from J; bases unmatched to any gene: 11. Here the CDR3 reads CASSYLTSGGIGDTDTQYF. CDR3 in DNA: TGTGCCAGCAGTTACCTTACTAGCGGGGGGATCGGAGACACAGATACGCAGTATTTT.

This clonotype was detected ten times or more. The J gene is TRBJ2-1, the V gene TRBV28; D is unclear. Trimming stripped 4 bases from V and 0 bases from J, with 10 bases between. The CDR3 has 15 residues. Germline V gene lookup returns CDR1 MDHEN and CDR2 SYDVKM. In nucleotides, the CDR3 is TGTGCCAGCAGTTCCCCGTTCCACTCCTACAATGAGCAGTTCTTC. Its translation: CASSSPFHSYNEQFF.

The chain combines TRBV11-2 with TRBJ2-3; D unclear. V lost 5 bases to trimming and J lost 0 bases, with 12 bases between them. Germline assignment: CDR1 SGHAT and CDR2 FQNNGV. This CDR3 has 15 residues. The CDR3 reads CASSVGPRSTDTQYF. CDR3 DNA sequence: TGTGCCAGCAGCGTAGGGCCCAGGAGCACAGATACGCAGTATTTT.

This clonotype was observed a handful of times. The CDR3 nucleotides read TGTGCCAGCAGTACGGCCGGGACTAGCGGGGGGCTGAGTAAGACCCAGTACTTC. Translating gives CASSTAGTSGGLSKTQYF. The genes are TRBV6-5 and TRBJ2-5, with 15 bases aligning to TRBD2. The germline V gene has CDR1 MNHEY and CDR2 SVGAGI. This CDR3 has 18 amino acids. V lost 5 bases to trimming and J lost 6 bases; unmatched junction nucleotides: 13.

This clonotype was recorded a few times. CDR3 sequence reads: CASSLNYPGTSRIPDTQYF. Written as DNA, the CDR3 is TGTGCCAGCAGCTTAAACTACCCTGGGACTAGCCGAATCCCAGATACGCAGTATTTT. The chain couples TRBV7-9 to TRBJ2-3; 9 bases align to TRBD2. Germline trimming cut 2 bases from V and 4 bases from J; bases unmatched to any gene: 16. There are 19 residues in the CDR3. CDR1 is SEHNR and CDR2 is FQNEAQ in the germline V gene (reference sequence). The full variable domain, its missing parts supplied by reference TRBV7-9 and TRBJ2-3, is DTGVSQNPRHKITKRGQNVTFRCDPISEHNRLYWYRQTLGQGPEFLTYFQNEAQLEKSRLLSDRFSAERPKGSFSTLEIQRTEQGDSAMYLCASSLNYPGTSRIPDTQYFGPGTRLTVL.

This clonotype occurred many times. This chain uses TRBV7-2 with TRBJ1-1; no clear D gene. V was cut by 5 bases and J by 7 bases, with 8 bases left in between. Germline V gene data show CDR1 as SGHTA and CDR2 as FQGNSA. This CDR3 has 11 amino acids. The CDR3 coding sequence is TGTGCCAGCAGCCAAGATAGTGAAGCTTTCTTT. It is translated as CASSQDSEAFF.

The V call is TRBV7-8, the J call TRBJ2-1, with no clear D. The V and J ends lost 3 bases and 7 bases respectively, with 10 bases between them. Germline V CDR1 and CDR2: SGHVS, FQNEAQ. The CDR3 length is 13 residues. CDR3 sequence: CASSFLGRNEQFF. The CDR3 bases are TGTGCCAGCAGCTTTCTGGGTCGGAATGAGCAGTTCTTC.

This clonotype has at least ten counts. The gene calls are TRBV7-9 and TRBJ1-4; the D is unclear. CDR3 length: 17 amino acids. Germline V lookup: CDR1 SEHNR, CDR2 FQNEAQ (reference sequence). The V and J ends lost 4 bases and 4 bases respectively, with 19 bases between them. The CDR3 DNA reads TGTGCCAGCAGCTCGAATCCAGAGGGATTTGGTAATGAAAAACTGTTTTTT. This gives the protein CASSSNPEGFGNEKLFF. Looking up the rest from reference TRBV7-9 and TRBJ1-4 gives the full variable domain: DTGVSQNPRHKITKRGQNVTFRCDPISEHNRLYWYRQTLGQGPEFLTYFQNEAQLEKSRLLSDRFSAERPKGSFSTLEIQRTEQGDSAMYLCASSSNPEGFGNEKLFFGSGTQLSVL.

In this sample, this clonotype turned up many times. V and J are TRBV7-8 and TRBJ1-3, with TRBD1 identical over 9 bases. Trimming at V came to 5 bases and at J to 2 bases, leaving 13 bases not matched to a gene. The CDR3 consists of 18 residues. Per germline, CDR1 SGHVS and CDR2 FQNEAQ. CDR3 in amino acids: CASSPNPGQGLPGNTIYF. CDR3 coding DNA: TGTGCCAGCAGCCCGAATCCGGGACAGGGTCTTCCTGGAAACACCATATATTTT. The full variable domain, with the rest looked up from reference TRBV7-8 and TRBJ1-3, is GAGVSQSPRYKVAKRGQDVALRCDPISGHVSLFWYQQALGQGPEFLTYFQNEAQLDKSGLPSDRFFAERPEGSVSTLKIQRTQQEDSAVYLCASSPNPGQGLPGNTIYFGEGSWLTVV.

The chain recombines TRBV5-1 with TRBJ2-1; D is perhaps TRBD2 (6 bases). The CDR3 is 16 residues long. The V end lost 4 bases, the J end lost 4 bases, and 18 bases lay between the germline ends. CDR1 is SGHRS and CDR2 is YFSETQ in the germline V gene. In DNA form, the CDR3 reads TGCGCCAGCAGCCTATCCACGGGGGAACCATACAATGAGCAGTTCTTC. It translates to CASSLSTGEPYNEQFF.

This clonotype was seen more than once but under ten times. The chain carries TRBV19 and TRBJ2-1; 9 bases map to TRBD1. The CDR3 consists of 15 residues. The V and J ends lost 4 bases and 8 bases, in that order; junction bases with no gene match: 9. Germline V gives CDR1 LNHDA, CDR2 SQIVND (reference sequence). The CDR3 sequence is CASSNRDRVSDEQFF. DNA of the CDR3: TGTGCCAGTAGTAACCGGGACAGGGTTTCCGATGAGCAGTTCTTC.